A single sample is the source of the 32 T cell receptor beta chains below, sequenced in a study of OX40 agonist ivuxolimab in advanced cancers. The data were produced by immunoSEQ multiplex PCR, yet TCRdb's version contains in-frame clones alone and is incomplete. Counted here are about 18,000 clones, around three quarters occurring once; the ten biggest clones make up 14% to 15%. This specimen consisted of CD4+ or CD8+ T cells sorted from blood, obtained in a trial of the OX40 agonist ivuxolimab. The receptors shown here come from an adult with an advanced solid tumor such as melanoma, head and neck, liver or kidney cancer.

This rearrangement joins TRBV15 to TRBJ1-1, with D possibly TRBD1 on 6 matching bases. The length of the CDR3 is 13 residues. Trimming left V 2 bases short and J 3 bases short, with 7 bases between. CDR1 LNHNV and CDR2 YYDKDF come from the germline V gene (reference sequence). CDR3 coding DNA: TGTGCCACCAGCAGAAACAGGGACACTGAAGCTTTCTTT. Protein product: CATSRNRDTEAFF. Based on the CDR3 plus reference TRBV15 and TRBJ1-1, the full variable domain is DAMVIQNPRYQVTQFGKPVTLSCSQTLNHNVMYWYQQKSSQAPKLLFHYYDKDFNNEADTPDNFQSRRPNTSFCFLDIRSPGLGDTAMYLCATSRNRDTEAFFGQGTRLTVV.

This sequence joins TRBV7-2 and TRBJ2-1; D is unresolved. The germline V and J ends were trimmed by 0 bases and 6 bases, with 12 bases remaining between them. There are 15 residues in the CDR3. Germline V lookup: CDR1 SGHTA, CDR2 FQGNSA. CDR3: CASSLALGPGNEQFF. The DNA for the CDR3 is TGTGCCAGCAGCTTAGCGTTGGGTCCGGGCAATGAGCAGTTCTTC.

The chain couples TRBV19 to TRBJ2-6; 9 nucleotides line up with TRBD1. Trimming removed 6 bases from V and 1 base from J; junction bases left unmatched: 7. Germline CDR1 is LNHDA and CDR2 is SQIVND (reference sequence). This CDR3 has 17 amino acids. This chain's CDR3 is CASRQQGASSGANVLTF. CDR3 nucleotide sequence: TGTGCCAGTAGGCAACAGGGGGCATCGTCTGGGGCCAACGTCCTGACTTTC.

The rearrangement joins TRBV19 to TRBJ1-1, with TRBD1 as a possible D gene (5 bases). This CDR3 has 16 residues. The V gene lost 1 base and the J gene lost 4 bases, with 16 bases spanning the gap. Per germline, CDR1 LNHDA and CDR2 SQIVND (reference sequence). In nucleotides, the CDR3 is TGTGCCAGTAGTATAGGGGGGAGGAGGTACGGCACTGAAGCTTTCTTT. Amino acid sequence: CASSIGGRRYGTEAFF.

The gene calls are TRBV28 and TRBJ1-5; D is unclear. The CDR3 contains 12 residues. The V and J ends lost 3 bases and 4 bases respectively, with 4 bases between them. Germline CDR1 and CDR2: MDHEN and SYDVKM. The CDR3 DNA is TGTGCCAGCAGTTTTCAAAATCAGCCCCAGCATTTT. It is translated as CASSFQNQPQHF.

DNA of the CDR3: TGTGCCAGCAGCTTAGGGGTTAGGGAGACCCAGTACTTC. It yields the protein CASSLGVRETQYF. The chain is built from TRBV7-8 and TRBJ2-5; D remains unclear. CDR1 SGHVS and CDR2 FQNEAQ come from the germline V gene. Trimming pared 1 base from V and 5 bases from J, leaving 8 bases between. CDR3 length: 13 amino acids.

The chain carries TRBV5-1 and TRBJ1-2, with 9 bases lining up with TRBD1. This CDR3 has 12 amino acids. Trimming at V came to 7 bases and at J to 4 bases, leaving 2 bases not matched to a gene. CDR1 and CDR2 from the germline V gene are SGHRS and YFSETQ. The CDR3 sequence: CASGTGSYGYTF. The CDR3 region has the DNA TGCGCCAGCGGGACAGGGTCCTATGGCTACACCTTC.

This chain joins TRBV6-9 and TRBJ1-1, with a possible D match to TRBD1 (5 bases). The germline V and J ends were trimmed by 2 bases and 10 bases, with 8 bases remaining between them. Germline values: CDR1 MNHGY, CDR2 SVAAGI. This CDR3 comprises 11 residues. CDR3 sequence: CASSYGGTAFF. The CDR3 coding sequence is TGTGCCAGCAGTTATGGTGGGACAGCTTTCTTT.

The rearrangement uses TRBV6-6 and TRBJ1-4, with 7 bases aligning to TRBD1. CDR1 is MNHNY and CDR2 is SVGAGI in the germline V gene (reference sequence). The CDR3 contains 15 residues. J was trimmed by 7 bases and V by 2 bases; bases with no gene match: 7. The CDR3 coding sequence is TGTGCCAGCAGTTACGGAAGGCACAGGGGTGAAAAACTGTTTTTT. The encoded protein is CASSYGRHRGEKLFF.

This clone was detected once. The V gene is TRBV19, the J gene TRBJ2-7; TRBD1 agrees at 7 bases. The CDR3 contains 15 residues. Germline lookup yields CDR1 LNHDA and CDR2 SQIVND (reference sequence). The J segment lost 2 bases and the V segment lost 5 bases, leaving 9 bases of the junction unmatched. In DNA form, the CDR3 reads TGTGCCAGTAGTTCCCACCACAGGGGTGCCTACGAGCAGTACTTC. Translation: CASSSHHRGAYEQYF.

J is TRBJ2-5 and V is TRBV7-9; maybe TRBD2 (6 bases). CDR3 length: 14 amino acids. The germline CDR1 and CDR2 sequences are SEHNR and FQNEAQ (reference sequence). The V gene lost 6 bases and the J gene lost 9 bases, with 20 bases spanning the gap. For the CDR3, the DNA is TGTGCCAGCAGTGGAGGGGTGGCCATGTCGGCCCAGTACTTC. This encodes CASSGGVAMSAQYF. Together with reference TRBV7-9 and TRBJ2-5, the CDR3 gives the full variable domain: DTGVSQNPRHKITKRGQNVTFRCDPISEHNRLYWYRQTLGQGPEFLTYFQNEAQLEKSRLLSDRFSAERPKGSFSTLEIQRTEQGDSAMYLCASSGGVAMSAQYFGPGTRLLVL.

The chain joins TRBV6-1 to TRBJ1-2; no clear D. Deletions cut 6 bases from V and 4 bases from J, with 3 bases between. This CDR3 region has 10 residues. CDR1 is MNHNS and CDR2 is SASEGT in the germline V gene. In nucleotides, the CDR3 is TGTGCCAGCAGCAGCTATGGCTACACCTTC. Amino acid sequence: CASSSYGYTF.

This sequence joins TRBV7-3 and TRBJ2-1, with 9 bases that match TRBD2. V shed 4 bases and J 8 bases; nucleotides not matched to a gene: 27. Germline CDR1 SGHTA, CDR2 FQGTGA. The CDR3 runs to 21 residues. The CDR3 sequence: CASSSHDPGGFLLAGRDEQFF. In nucleotides, the CDR3 is TGTGCCAGCAGCTCCCACGACCCCGGGGGCTTCTTGCTAGCGGGAAGGGATGAGCAGTTCTTC.

The genes are TRBV18 and TRBJ1-1; 7 nucleotides line up with TRBD1. The CDR3 loop spans 15 amino acids. V lost 3 bases and J lost 5; bases outside the gene matches: 9. In germline, CDR1 is KGHSH, CDR2 LQKENI. The CDR3 DNA follows: TGTGCCAGCTCACCGGATCCAGGGGGGATGACTGAAGCTTTCTTT. It encodes CASSPDPGGMTEAFF. Filled out from reference TRBV18 and TRBJ1-1, the complete variable domain reads NAGVMQNPRHLVRRRGQEARLRCSPMKGHSHVYWYRQLPEEGLKFMVYLQKENIIDESGMPKERFSAEFPKEGPSILRIQQVVRGDSAAYFCASSPDPGGMTEAFFGQGTRLTVV.

J is TRBJ2-2 and V is TRBV6-1; D might be TRBD2 (6 bases). CDR3 length equals 14 residues. Germline V gives CDR1 MNHNS, CDR2 SASEGT. Trimming left V 6 bases short and J 4 bases short, with 12 bases between. The chain's CDR3 is CASRRDFFTGELFF. The CDR3 DNA sequence: TGTGCCAGCAGACGGGACTTTTTCACCGGGGAGCTGTTTTTT.

This clone was seen a handful of times. DNA of the CDR3: TGTGCCAGCAGTTTATTTGGCAGGGAGGGCTATGGCTACACCTTC. Residues: CASSLFGREGYGYTF. The gene calls are TRBV27 and TRBJ1-2; D is possibly TRBD1 (5 bases). Germline CDR1 MNHEY, CDR2 SMNVEV (reference sequence). The CDR3 is 15 residues long. The V gene lost 1 base and the J gene lost 4 bases, with 13 bases spanning the gap.

By sample fraction, this clone is medium-sized (0.01 to 0.1%). The chain links TRBV7-9 to TRBJ1-4; unclear D gene. Trimming shortened V by 2 bases and J by 10 bases, and 14 bases separated the two germline ends. Looked up from germline, CDR1 is SEHNR and CDR2 is FQNEAQ (reference sequence). The CDR3 has 14 amino acids. CDR3 sequence (DNA): TGTGCCAGCAGCTTATGGGGAGTGGAGGGAAAACTGTTTTTT. Translation gives CASSLWGVEGKLFF.

V usage is TRBV2 and J usage is TRBJ2-5; TRBD2 matches 9 bases. This CDR3 is built from 16 residues. V shed 6 bases and J 3 bases; nucleotides not matched to a gene: 11. Germline values: CDR1 SNHLY, CDR2 FYNNEI. This chain's CDR3 is CASRKGLVAGEETQYF. The CDR3 DNA sequence: TGTGCCAGCAGGAAAGGATTGGTAGCGGGGGAAGAGACCCAGTACTTC. The whole variable domain, filled in from reference TRBV2 and TRBJ2-5, reads EPEVTQTPSHQVTQMGQEVILRCVPISNHLYFYWYRQILGQKVEFLVSFYNNEISEKSEIFDDQFSVERPDGSNFTLKIRSTKLEDSAMYFCASRKGLVAGEETQYFGPGTRLLVL.

This clone is termed medium-sized. The rearrangement uses TRBV30 and TRBJ1-5; D uncertain. Trimming shortened V by 0 bases and J by 7 bases, and 10 bases separated the two germline ends. The CDR3 has 13 residues. Germline V CDR1 and CDR2: GTSNPN, SVGIG (reference sequence). The CDR3 loop reads CAWSVDTGQPQHF. For the CDR3, the DNA is TGTGCCTGGAGTGTAGACACCGGGCAGCCCCAGCATTTT.

The J gene is TRBJ2-3, the V gene TRBV12-5; 7 bases agree with TRBD2. Trimming took 9 bases from V and 4 from J; bases not matched to a gene: 7. The CDR3 consists of 13 residues. Germline assignment: CDR1 LGHNT and CDR2 FRNRAP. The CDR3, as DNA: TGTGCTAGCTCCGGGGGGACGGCAGATACGCAGTATTTT. Translation gives CASSGGTADTQYF.

The chain combines TRBV5-5 with TRBJ2-1, with 10 bases fitting TRBD2. CDR3 size: 15 residues. Per germline, CDR1 SGHKS and CDR2 YYEKEE (reference sequence). The trim removed 0 bases at V and 9 bases at J, leaving 6 bases unmatched. CDR3 sequence (DNA): TGTGCCAGCAGCTTGGCGAGCGGGGGGGCGGTTGAGCAGTTCTTC. This sequence encodes CASSLASGGAVEQFF.

The V call is TRBV10-3, the J call TRBJ1-1; D unclear. V was trimmed by 7 bases and J by 2 bases, leaving 11 bases between them. The germline V gene encodes CDR1 ENHRY and CDR2 SYGVKD. This CDR3 region has 13 residues. The chain's CDR3 is CAIMTDTNTEAFF. The CDR3 DNA reads as TGTGCCATCATGACGGATACTAACACTGAAGCTTTCTTT.

The V and J genes are TRBV5-1 and TRBJ2-5; D is ambiguous. Per the germline V gene, CDR1 is SGHRS and CDR2 is YFSETQ. The CDR3 contains 13 residues. Trimming stripped 2 bases from V and 2 bases from J, with 7 bases between. CDR3 amino acids: CASSFSLQETQYF. In DNA, the CDR3 is TGCGCCAGCAGCTTCTCGCTACAAGAGACCCAGTACTTC.

This clone was detected once. V gene TRBV9 combines with J gene TRBJ2-1, with D perhaps TRBD1 (5 bases). Trimming took off 2 bases at V and 9 bases at J, with 18 bases between the two ends. Germline V gives CDR1 SGDLS, CDR2 YYNGEE. This CDR3 comprises 15 residues. DNA for the CDR3: TGTGCCAGCAGCGTGGGGCCGGGCCCAATTGGTGAGCAGTTCTTC. Protein product: CASSVGPGPIGEQFF.

This sequence joins TRBV5-1 and TRBJ2-5; D unclear. The CDR3 extends over 15 amino acids. V lost 1 base to trimming and J lost 1 base, with 11 bases between them. Germline V gives CDR1 SGHRS, CDR2 YFSETQ. CDR3 region: CASSLFSGLQETQYF. The CDR3 bases are TGCGCCAGCAGCTTGTTTTCGGGCCTCCAAGAGACCCAGTACTTC. Full variable domain (missing parts from reference TRBV5-1 and TRBJ2-5): KAGVTQTPRYLIKTRGQQVTLSCSPISGHRSVSWYQQTPGQGLQFLFEYFSETQRNKGNFPGRFSGRQFSNSRSEMNVSTLELGDSALYLCASSLFSGLQETQYFGPGTRLLVL.

This clone occurred once. V and J are TRBV7-2 and TRBJ2-4; 7 bases align to TRBD2. CDR3 length: 16 amino acids. V lost 1 base, J lost 0 bases, and 3 bases stayed unmatched. Germline assignment: CDR1 SGHTA and CDR2 FQGNSA. The DNA of the CDR3 is TGTGCCAGCAGCTTAGTGGGCGGGGGAGCCAAAAACATTCAGTACTTC. It specifies CASSLVGGGAKNIQYF.

The CDR3 nucleotides are TGTGCCAGCAGCTCGGAACCCAATGAGCAGTTCTTC. This translates into CASSSEPNEQFF. The rearrangement uses TRBV5-4 and TRBJ2-1; D is undetermined. The CDR3 has 12 residues. V was shortened by 3 bases and J by 6 bases, with 7 bases between the two germline ends. CDR1 and CDR2 from the germline V gene are SGHNT and YYREEE (reference sequence).

The rearrangement uses TRBV2 and TRBJ2-7; no reliable D call. V was cut by 6 bases and J by 5 bases, with 11 bases left in between. There are 12 residues in the CDR3. Per the germline V gene, CDR1 is SNHLY and CDR2 is FYNNEI. CDR3 DNA: TGTGCCAGCAGCCGAAATATCCACGAGCAGTACTTC. It yields the protein CASSRNIHEQYF.

This clone was observed once. The CDR3 nucleotides read TGTGCCAGCACCGCCCTAGCGGGCTCACAAGAGACCCAGTACTTC. Translating gives CASTALAGSQETQYF. The gene calls are TRBV6-5 and TRBJ2-5, with 8 positions matching TRBD2. Per germline, CDR1 MNHEY and CDR2 SVGAGI. V trimming: 7 bases; J trimming: 2 bases; junction bases outside the gene matches: 9. The CDR3 is 15 residues long.

The rearrangement uses TRBV5-1 and TRBJ2-2; D call uncertain. V was clipped by 4 bases and J by 3 bases, with 10 bases between them. Germline V gene sequence: CDR1 SGHRS, CDR2 YFSETQ. This CDR3 region has 14 residues. The CDR3 nucleotides are TGCGCCAGCAGCGGGGTGTTCGACACCGGGGAGCTGTTTTTT. This sequence encodes CASSGVFDTGELFF.

The chain combines TRBV6-1 with TRBJ2-5; D remains ambiguous. The last part of the DNA fits TRBJ2-7 better; the J call may be wrong. This CDR3 is 14 amino acids long. CDR1 and CDR2 from the germline V gene are MNHNS and SASEGT. CDR3 amino acids: CASKGPQASYEQYF. The CDR3 nucleotides read TGTGCCAGCAAGGGCCCCCAAGCCTCCTACGAGCAGTACTTC.

The chain combines TRBV5-6 with TRBJ2-3; TRBD2 matches 11 bases. Germline V CDR1 and CDR2: SGHDT, YYEEEE. This CDR3 has 15 residues. V dropped 4 bases and J dropped 5; count of bases not matched to a gene: 6. The CDR3 protein is CASSLLAGVLDTQYF. The DNA of the CDR3 is TGTGCCAGCAGCCTACTAGCGGGAGTTCTAGATACGCAGTATTTT. Supplemented by reference TRBV5-6 and TRBJ2-3, the full variable domain reads DAGVTQSPTHLIKTRGQQVTLRCSPKSGHDTVSWYQQALGQGPQFIFQYYEEEERQRGNFPDRFSGHQFPNYSSELNVNALLLGDSALYLCASSLLAGVLDTQYFGPGTRLTVL.